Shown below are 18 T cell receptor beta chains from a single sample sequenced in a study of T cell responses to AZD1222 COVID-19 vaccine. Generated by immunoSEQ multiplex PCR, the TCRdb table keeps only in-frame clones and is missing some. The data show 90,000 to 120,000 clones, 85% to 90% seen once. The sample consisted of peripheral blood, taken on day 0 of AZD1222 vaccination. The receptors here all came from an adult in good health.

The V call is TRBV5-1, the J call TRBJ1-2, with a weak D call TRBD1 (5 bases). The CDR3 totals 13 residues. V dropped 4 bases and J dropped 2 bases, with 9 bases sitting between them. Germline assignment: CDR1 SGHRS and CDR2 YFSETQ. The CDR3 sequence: CASSPTANYGYTF. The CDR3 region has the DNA TGCGCCAGCAGCCCGACAGCAAACTATGGCTACACCTTC.

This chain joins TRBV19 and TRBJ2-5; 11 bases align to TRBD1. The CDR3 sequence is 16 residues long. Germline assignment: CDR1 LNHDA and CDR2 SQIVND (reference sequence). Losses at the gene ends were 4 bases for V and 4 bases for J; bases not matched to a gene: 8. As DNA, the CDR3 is TGTGCCAGTAGTACCGGGGACAGGGGGGAAGGAGAGACCCAGTACTTC. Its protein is CASSTGDRGEGETQYF.

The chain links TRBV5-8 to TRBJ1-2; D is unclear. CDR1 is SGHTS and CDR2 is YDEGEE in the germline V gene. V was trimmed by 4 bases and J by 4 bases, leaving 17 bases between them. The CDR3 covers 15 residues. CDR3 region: CASSPGVGFIYGYTF. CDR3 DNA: TGTGCCAGCAGCCCGGGTGTCGGTTTTATCTATGGCTACACCTTC.

The CDR3 here is CASRGGAGDLNTEAFF. The CDR3 nucleotides are TGTGCCAGCAGAGGAGGAGCGGGGGACCTGAACACTGAAGCTTTCTTT. The chain is built from TRBV6-4 and TRBJ1-1, with D maybe TRBD1 (5 bases). Germline assignment: CDR1 MRHNA and CDR2 SNTAGT. Trimming stripped 6 bases from V and 0 bases from J, with 17 bases between. The CDR3 is 16 amino acids.

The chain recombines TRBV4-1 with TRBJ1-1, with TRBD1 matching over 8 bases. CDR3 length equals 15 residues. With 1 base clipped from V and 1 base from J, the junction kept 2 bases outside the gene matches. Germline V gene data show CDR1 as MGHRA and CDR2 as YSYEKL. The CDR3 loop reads CASSQGQGANTEAFF. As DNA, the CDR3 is TGCGCCAGCAGCCAAGGTCAGGGGGCGAACACTGAAGCTTTCTTT.

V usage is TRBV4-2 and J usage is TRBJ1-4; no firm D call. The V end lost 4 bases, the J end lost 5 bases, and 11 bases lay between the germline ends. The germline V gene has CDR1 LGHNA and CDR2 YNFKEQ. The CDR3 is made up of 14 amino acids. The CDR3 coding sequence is TGTGCCAGCAGCCGACCGGCGACGAATGAAAAACTGTTTTTT. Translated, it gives CASSRPATNEKLFF.

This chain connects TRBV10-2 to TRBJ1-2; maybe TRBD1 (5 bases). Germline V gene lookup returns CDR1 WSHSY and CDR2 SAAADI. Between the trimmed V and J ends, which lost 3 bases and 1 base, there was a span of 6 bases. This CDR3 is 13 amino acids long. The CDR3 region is CASSEGVNYGYTF. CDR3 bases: TGCGCCAGCAGTGAAGGGGTTAACTATGGCTACACCTTC.

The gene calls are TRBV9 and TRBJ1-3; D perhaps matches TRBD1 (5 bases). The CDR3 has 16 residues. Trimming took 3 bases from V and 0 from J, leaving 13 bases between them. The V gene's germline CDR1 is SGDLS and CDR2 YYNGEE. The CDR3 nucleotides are TGTGCCAGCAGCGGAAGACAGATCTCCTCTGGAAACACCATATATTTT. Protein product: CASSGRQISSGNTIYF.

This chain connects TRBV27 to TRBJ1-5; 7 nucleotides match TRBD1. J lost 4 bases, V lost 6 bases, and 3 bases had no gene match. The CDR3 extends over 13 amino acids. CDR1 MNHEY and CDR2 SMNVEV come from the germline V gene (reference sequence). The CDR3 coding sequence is TGTGCCAGCAGATGGGACAGAAATCAGCCCCAGCATTTT. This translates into CASRWDRNQPQHF.

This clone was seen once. In DNA, the CDR3 is TGTGCCAGCAGTGCTTCCGGGACGTTGAACACTGAAGCTTTCTTT. Amino acids: CASSASGTLNTEAFF. V and J are TRBV6-6 and TRBJ1-1; a possible D gene is TRBD1 (5 bases). The CDR3 sequence is 15 residues long. Germline CDR1 and CDR2: MNHNY and SVGAGI (reference sequence). V gave up 5 bases and J gave up 0 bases, with 13 bases separating them.

CDR3 loop: CASSPGTGRYEQYF. Written as DNA, the CDR3 is TGTGCCAGCTCACCGGGGACAGGGCGGTACGAGCAGTACTTC. The gene calls are TRBV18 and TRBJ2-7, with 9 positions matching TRBD1. CDR1 is KGHSH, CDR2 LQKENI, per germline. The CDR3 covers 14 residues. V was pared by 3 bases and J by 4 bases, with 4 bases of the junction left unmatched.

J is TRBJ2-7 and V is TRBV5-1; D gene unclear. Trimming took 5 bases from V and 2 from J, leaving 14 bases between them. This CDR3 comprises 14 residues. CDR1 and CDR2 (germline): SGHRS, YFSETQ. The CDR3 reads CASRTATITYEQYF. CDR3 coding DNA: TGCGCCAGCAGAACAGCCACAATAACCTACGAGCAGTACTTC.

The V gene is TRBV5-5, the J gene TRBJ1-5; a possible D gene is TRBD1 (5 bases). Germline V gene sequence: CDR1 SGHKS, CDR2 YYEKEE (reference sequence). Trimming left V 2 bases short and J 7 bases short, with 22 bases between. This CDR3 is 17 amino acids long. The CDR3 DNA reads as TGTGCCAGCAGCTTAACCCTGTCCCGGGACCTGCCCCAGCCCCAGCATTTT. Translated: CASSLTLSRDLPQPQHF.

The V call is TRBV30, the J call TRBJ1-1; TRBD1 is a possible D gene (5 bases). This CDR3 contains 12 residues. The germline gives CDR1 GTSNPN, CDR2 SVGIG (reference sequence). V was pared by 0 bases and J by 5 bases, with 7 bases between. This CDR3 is CAWSVWGTEAFF. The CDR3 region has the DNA TGTGCCTGGAGTGTATGGGGGACTGAAGCTTTCTTT.

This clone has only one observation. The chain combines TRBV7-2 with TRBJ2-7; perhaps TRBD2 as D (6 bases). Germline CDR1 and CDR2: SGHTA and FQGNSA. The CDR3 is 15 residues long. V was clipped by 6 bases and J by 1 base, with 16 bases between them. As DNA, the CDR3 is TGTGCCAGCAGTACCGGGTTCGGGGGTTCCTACGAGCAGTACTTC. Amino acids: CASSTGFGGSYEQYF. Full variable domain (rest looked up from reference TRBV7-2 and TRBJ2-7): GAGVSQSPSNKVTEKGKDVELRCDPISGHTALYWYRQSLGQGLEFLIYFQGNSAPDKSGLPSDRFSAERTGGSVSTLTIQRTQQEDSAVYLCASSTGFGGSYEQYFGPGTRLTVT.

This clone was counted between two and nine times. The CDR3 DNA sequence: TGTGCCAGCAGGGAAACTAGCGGGGGAATCTCCGATACGCAGTATTTT. Its translation: CASRETSGGISDTQYF. V usage is TRBV6-1 and J usage is TRBJ2-3; 11 nucleotides line up with TRBD2. V was pared by 6 bases and J by 6 bases, with 11 bases of the junction left unmatched. Germline lookup yields CDR1 MNHNS and CDR2 SASEGT. CDR3 length: 16 residues.

CDR3 sequence reads: CASSPRGALNEQFF. DNA for the CDR3: TGTGCCAGCAGCCCACGGGGGGCACTGAATGAGCAGTTCTTC. The chain carries TRBV11-3 and TRBJ2-1, with a weak D call TRBD2 (7 bases). Germline V gene data show CDR1 as SGHNT and CDR2 as YENEEA. This CDR3 comprises 14 residues. The V end was cut by 5 bases, the J end by 7 bases, with 15 bases between. Full variable domain (rest looked up from reference TRBV11-3 and TRBJ2-1): EAGVVQSPRYKIIEKKQPVAFWCNPISGHNTLYWYLQNLGQGPELLIRYENEEAVDDSQLPKDRFSAERLKGVDSTLKIQPAELGDSAVYLCASSPRGALNEQFFGPGTRLTVL.

CDR3 sequence reads: CASSPRTEETQYF. The CDR3 DNA reads as TGTGCCAGCAGCCCACGGACTGAAGAGACCCAGTACTTC. The chain carries TRBV5-4 and TRBJ2-5; D may be TRBD2 (5 bases). CDR3 size: 13 residues. In germline, CDR1 is SGHNT, CDR2 YYREEE (reference sequence). V was cut by 4 bases and J by 3 bases, with 10 bases left in between.